Presented here are 30 T cell receptor beta chains from one specimen sequenced in a study of response to subunit inactivated influenza vaccine. TCRdb re-derived calls from the RT-PCR reads in MiXCR, one entry per CDR3 protein. The sample shows 500,000 or so distinct CDR3 sequences, over 9.5% of them seen only once. The source was PBMCs from blood, collected roughly 6 weeks after vaccination. These receptors were collected from a man aged 50 to 60 who received an inactivated influenza vaccine.

This chain joins TRBV15 and TRBJ1-5, with 7 bases that match TRBD1. This CDR3 region has 15 residues. After removal of 0 bases from V and 4 bases from J, the junction contained 3 bases not matched to a gene. Germline loops: CDR1 LNHNV, CDR2 YYDKDF (reference sequence). The CDR3, as DNA: TGTGCCACCAGCAGAGACGGGACAGCAAATCAGCCCCAGCATTTT. Residues: CATSRDGTANQPQHF.

CDR3 nucleotide sequence: TGTGCCAGCAATCGACGGAGCACAGATACGCAGTATTTT. It translates to CASNRRSTDTQYF. The chain is built from TRBV9 and TRBJ2-3; no clear D. The V end lost 6 bases, the J end lost 0 bases, and 8 bases lay between the germline ends. The CDR3 totals 13 residues. Germline V gives CDR1 SGDLS, CDR2 YYNGEE.

This clonotype was seen a few times. V gene TRBV7-8 combines with J gene TRBJ1-6, with D hard to call. The germline gives CDR1 SGHVS, CDR2 FQNEAQ. Trimming removed 5 bases at V and 6 bases at J, with 11 bases between. The CDR3 runs to 14 residues. The CDR3 is CASSQQLSNSPLHF. The CDR3 DNA reads as TGTGCCAGCAGCCAACAGTTGAGTAATTCACCCCTCCACTTT.

This clonotype was counted between two and nine times. This chain links TRBV5-1 with TRBJ2-4; the D gene is possibly TRBD1 (6 bases). This CDR3 has 15 residues. V gave up 0 bases and J gave up 8 bases, with 15 bases separating them. CDR1 and CDR2 from the germline V gene are SGHRS and YFSETQ. Here the CDR3 reads CASSLDGQSVDIQYF. CDR3 bases: TGCGCCAGCAGCTTGGACGGACAGTCGGTTGACATTCAGTACTTC.

The sample holds a few counts of this clonotype. The rearrangement joins TRBV4-3 to TRBJ2-1; 8 positions agree with TRBD2. CDR3 length: 15 residues. V was clipped by 6 bases and J by 3 bases; unmatched bases: 7. The germline gives CDR1 LGHNA, CDR2 YSLEER. CDR3 amino acids: CASRARLASYNEQFF. CDR3 bases: TGCGCCAGCAGGGCCCGACTAGCGAGCTACAATGAGCAGTTCTTC.

V gene TRBV20-1 combines with J gene TRBJ2-5; 9 bases match TRBD2. V shed 0 bases, J shed 4 bases, and the junction held 3 bases outside the gene matches. The CDR3 contains 14 residues. Germline CDR1 is DFQATT and CDR2 is SNEGSKA (reference sequence). The CDR3 sequence: CSARDGGRAETQYF. As DNA, the CDR3 is TGCAGTGCTAGAGATGGCGGGAGGGCAGAGACCCAGTACTTC.

This clonotype was counted between two and nine times. The chain has TRBV20-1 and TRBJ1-5; possible D gene TRBD1, 5 bases. V lost 1 base to trimming and J lost 0 bases, with 13 bases between them. This CDR3 is 16 amino acids long. Per germline, CDR1 DFQATT and CDR2 SNEGSKA (reference sequence). CDR3 residues: CSARGDRQYSNQPQHF. In nucleotides, the CDR3 is TGCAGTGCTAGAGGCGACAGACAGTATAGCAATCAGCCCCAGCATTTT.

The sample holds a few counts of this clonotype. The V gene is TRBV18, the J gene TRBJ2-5; D is unresolved. Germline CDR1 is KGHSH and CDR2 is LQKENI. This CDR3 has 12 residues. Trimming took 2 bases from V and 7 from J, leaving 8 bases between them. The CDR3 spells CASSPKLGTQYF. Written as DNA, the CDR3 is TGTGCCAGCTCACCAAAACTGGGGACCCAGTACTTC.

The table lists this clonotype with many counts. The rearrangement links TRBV20-1 to TRBJ2-7; 10 bases are a match to TRBD1. This CDR3 spans 13 amino acids. Germline CDR1 is DFQATT and CDR2 is SNEGSKA (reference sequence). Losses at the gene ends were 4 bases for V and 2 bases for J; bases not matched to a gene: 2. The CDR3 nucleotides read TGCAGTGCTAAGGGACAGGGGACCTACGAGCAGTACTTC. It specifies CSAKGQGTYEQYF.

This clonotype has only a few counts. The chain is built from TRBV20-1 and TRBJ1-5; D is possibly TRBD1 (6 bases). CDR3 length: 16 amino acids. V lost 1 base, J lost 3 bases, and 16 bases lay in between. CDR1 is DFQATT, CDR2 SNEGSKA, per germline (reference sequence). As DNA, the CDR3 is TGCAGTGCTAGAGTGTACCGGGACATAGACAATCAGCCCCAGCATTTT. Residues: CSARVYRDIDNQPQHF.

This clonotype was seen only a few times. The chain is built from TRBV4-1 and TRBJ1-2; the match to TRBD1 covers 10 bases. The CDR3 is 18 amino acids. Germline CDR1 is MGHRA and CDR2 is YSYEKL. V gave up 3 bases and J gave up 5 bases; unmatched junction bases: 15. The CDR3 is CASSQLRVGTGVLYGYTF. The CDR3 nucleotides are TGCGCCAGCAGCCAGCTCCGGGTTGGGACAGGGGTACTATATGGCTACACCTTC.

The chain has TRBV12-3 or TRBV12-4 and TRBJ2-7; possibly TRBD2 for D (6 bases). Trimming left V 1 base short and J 2 bases short, with 12 bases between. The CDR3 sequence is 15 residues long. The CDR3 reads CASSLEDGRTYEQYF. The CDR3, as DNA: TGTGCCAGCAGTTTAGAGGACGGGAGAACCTACGAGCAGTACTTC.

This chain connects TRBV18 to TRBJ2-1, with 7 bases matching TRBD2. Germline V lookup: CDR1 KGHSH, CDR2 LQKENI. Unmatched junction bases numbered 12, after V lost 6 bases and J lost 10 bases. The CDR3 loop spans 14 amino acids. CDR3 coding DNA: TGTGCCAGCTCGAGTTTAGGGAGCGGGGCCGAGCAGTTCTTC. This gives the protein CASSSLGSGAEQFF.

This clonotype was recorded a few times. The chain couples TRBV29-1 to TRBJ2-1; TRBD2 matches 10 bases. This CDR3 has 15 residues. From germline, CDR1 is SQVTM and CDR2 ANQGSEA. Trimming at V came to 8 bases and at J to 9 bases, leaving 16 bases not matched to a gene. CDR3 sequence: CSTWPPAGGPTEQFF. The CDR3 coding sequence is TGCAGCACATGGCCCCCAGCGGGAGGGCCTACTGAGCAGTTCTTC.

This clonotype was found a few times. One end of the junction is discordant with germline, which a read error may explain. The chain joins TRBV20-1 to TRBJ2-5, with D tentatively TRBD2 (5 bases). CDR3 length: 14 amino acids. Per germline, CDR1 DFQATT and CDR2 SNEGSKA (reference sequence). The CDR3 loop reads CSATGSQTVETQYF. CDR3 nucleotide sequence: TGCAGCGCTACTGGGAGTCAAACCGTGGAGACCCAGTACTTC.

The chain recombines TRBV12-3 or TRBV12-4 with TRBJ1-6, with 7 bases fitting TRBD1. Unmatched junction bases numbered 3, after V lost 4 bases and J lost 6 bases. The CDR3 runs to 14 residues. CDR3 bases: TGTGCCAGCAGTTCAGGACAGGTTAATTCACCCCTCCACTTT. It codes for CASSSGQVNSPLHF.

The CDR3 DNA reads TGTGCCACCATCAATCACTGGGGGACCTCCTACGAGCAGTACTTC. It codes for CATINHWGTSYEQYF. The genes are TRBV2 and TRBJ2-7; the D gene could be TRBD1 or TRBD2 (5 bases each). With 10 bases removed from V and 0 bases from J, the gap between germline ends came to 19 bases. Looked up from germline, CDR1 is SNHLY and CDR2 is FYNNEI. This CDR3 region has 15 residues.

This clonotype came up a few times. V gene TRBV6-2 or TRBV6-3 combines with J gene TRBJ2-5; D call uncertain. Germline CDR1 reads MNHEY; CDR2 reads SVGEGT. Deletions cut 1 base from V and 7 bases from J, with 7 bases between. The CDR3 runs 12 residues. As DNA, the CDR3 is TGTGCCAGCAGTTACTTTAAGGGGACCCAGTACTTC. It codes for CASSYFKGTQYF.

This clonotype was observed a handful of times. The chain links TRBV7-2 to TRBJ1-2; D might be TRBD1 (6 bases). V lost 6 bases and J lost 4, with 18 bases in between. CDR3 length equals 15 residues. In germline, CDR1 is SGHTA, CDR2 FQGNSA. CDR3 sequence: CASSLGGAGFYGYTF. The CDR3, as DNA: TGTGCCAGCAGTCTAGGGGGAGCAGGCTTCTATGGCTACACCTTC. Variable domain in full (rest from reference TRBV7-2 and TRBJ1-2): GAGVSQSPSNKVTEKGKDVELRCDPISGHTALYWYRQSLGQGLEFLIYFQGNSAPDKSGLPSDRFSAERTGGSVSTLTIQRTQQEDSAVYLCASSLGGAGFYGYTFGSGTRLTVV.

In its sample, this clonotype was seen a few times. This chain connects TRBV10-3 to TRBJ1-5, with D uncertain. Germline CDR1 ENHRY, CDR2 SYGVKD. V shed 1 base and J shed 0 bases, with 13 bases lying between them. The CDR3 is 17 residues long. This CDR3 reads CAISEWVGRSSNQPQHF. The CDR3 nucleotides read TGTGCCATCAGTGAGTGGGTGGGCCGGAGTAGCAATCAGCCCCAGCATTTT.

The genes are TRBV20-1 and TRBJ1-5; 7 bases map to TRBD1. CDR3 length equals 14 residues. Per the germline V gene, CDR1 is DFQATT and CDR2 is SNEGSKA (reference sequence). The junction had 8 bases not matched to a gene; V was cut back by 5 bases and J by 4 bases. The CDR3 DNA reads as TGCAGTGCTCCCGACAGGGCGATTAATCAGCCCCAGCATTTT. Translated, it gives CSAPDRAINQPQHF.

This clonotype was seen more than once but under ten times. The chain uses TRBV12-3 or TRBV12-4 and TRBJ2-7; TRBD2 matches 8 bases. The CDR3 consists of 15 residues. Trimming removed 7 bases from V and 4 bases from J; junction bases left unmatched: 12. This CDR3 reads CASTTEGGGKYEQYF. The CDR3 DNA follows: TGTGCCAGCACCACAGAGGGCGGGGGGAAATACGAGCAGTACTTC.

This chain links TRBV12-3 or TRBV12-4 with TRBJ2-7, with 16 bases fitting TRBD2. Trimming removed 6 bases from V and 3 bases from J; junction bases left unmatched: 8. The CDR3 has 17 amino acids. The CDR3 region is CASSPGLAGGIGYEQYF. The CDR3 bases are TGTGCCAGCAGCCCGGGACTAGCGGGAGGGATCGGCTACGAGCAGTACTTC.

In this sample, this clonotype turned up a few times. CDR3 DNA: TGCGCCAGCAGCTTGGGGAGACTAGCGGGGCAAGAGACCCAGTACTTC. Protein sequence: CASSLGRLAGQETQYF. This chain links TRBV5-1 with TRBJ2-5; 11 bases line up with TRBD2. The V gene end was trimmed by 0 bases and the J gene end by 2 bases; junction bases not matched to a gene: 3. The CDR3 runs to 16 residues. From germline, CDR1 is SGHRS and CDR2 YFSETQ.

The chain carries TRBV20-1 and TRBJ2-5, with D possibly matching TRBD2 (6 bases). V was trimmed by 2 bases and J by 3 bases, leaving 7 bases between them. Germline CDR1 and CDR2: DFQATT and SNEGSKA (reference sequence). The CDR3 covers 12 residues. CDR3 residues: CSARPGEETQYF. CDR3 nucleotide sequence: TGCAGTGCTAGACCGGGGGAAGAGACCCAGTACTTC.

This clonotype was recorded a few times. The V call is TRBV10-3, the J call TRBJ2-1; 8 bases line up with TRBD2. Per the germline V gene, CDR1 is ENHRY and CDR2 is SYGVKD. CDR3 length: 16 residues. After removal of 0 bases from V and 4 bases from J, the junction contained 5 bases not matched to a gene. In DNA, the CDR3 is TGTGCCATCAGTGAGTCCAGGCGGGGGGCGTACAATGAGCAGTTCTTC. Encoded protein: CAISESRRGAYNEQFF.

This clonotype appeared a few times. The gene calls are TRBV24-1 and TRBJ1-4; D is unresolved. CDR1 KGHDR and CDR2 SFDVKD come from the germline V gene. CDR3 length: 12 amino acids. Trimming shortened V by 4 bases and J by 5 bases, and 4 bases separated the two germline ends. The CDR3 is CATSDSNEKLFF. DNA of the CDR3: TGTGCCACCAGTGACTCAAATGAAAAACTGTTTTTT.

This clonotype was recorded many times. The genes are TRBV29-1 and TRBJ2-3; no definite D call. V lost 7 bases and J lost 3, with 17 bases in between. The germline gives CDR1 SQVTM, CDR2 ANQGSEA. The CDR3 sequence is 14 residues long. The CDR3 sequence is CSAGGSGTTDTQYF. CDR3 DNA sequence: TGCAGCGCCGGTGGCTCAGGCACGACAGATACGCAGTATTTT.

This clonotype was found a few times. The CDR3 coding sequence is TGCAGCGTTCTCGAGGGCACTGAAGCTTTCTTT. Amino acids: CSVLEGTEAFF. The chain recombines TRBV29-1 with TRBJ1-1, with D hard to call. With 5 bases removed from V and 4 bases from J, the gap between germline ends came to 8 bases. The CDR3 runs 11 residues. Germline V gives CDR1 SQVTM, CDR2 ANQGSEA.

This sequence joins TRBV20-1 and TRBJ2-1; 13 bases agree with TRBD2. Looked up from germline, CDR1 is DFQATT and CDR2 is SNEGSKA (reference sequence). The V segment lost 0 bases and the J segment 7 bases; nucleotides outside the gene matches: 15. The CDR3 sequence is 19 residues long. The CDR3 sequence is CSAREYGLAGVWKVNEQFF. The CDR3, as DNA: TGCAGTGCTAGAGAATATGGACTAGCGGGAGTGTGGAAGGTGAATGAGCAGTTCTTC.